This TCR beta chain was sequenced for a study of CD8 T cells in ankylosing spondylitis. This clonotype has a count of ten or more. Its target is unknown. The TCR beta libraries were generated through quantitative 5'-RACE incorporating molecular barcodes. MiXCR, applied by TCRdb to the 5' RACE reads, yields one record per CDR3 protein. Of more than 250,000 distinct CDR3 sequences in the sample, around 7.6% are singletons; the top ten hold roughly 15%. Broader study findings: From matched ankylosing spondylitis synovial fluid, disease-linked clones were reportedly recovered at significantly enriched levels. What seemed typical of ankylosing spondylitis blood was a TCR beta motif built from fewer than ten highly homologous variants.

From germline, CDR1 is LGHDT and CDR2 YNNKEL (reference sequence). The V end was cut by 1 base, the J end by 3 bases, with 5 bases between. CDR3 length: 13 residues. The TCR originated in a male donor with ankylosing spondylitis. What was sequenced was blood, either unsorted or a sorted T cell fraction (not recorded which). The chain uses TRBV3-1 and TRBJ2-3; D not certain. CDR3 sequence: CASSQVRTDTQYF. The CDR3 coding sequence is TGTGCCAGCAGCCAAGTGAGGACAGATACGCAGTATTTT.